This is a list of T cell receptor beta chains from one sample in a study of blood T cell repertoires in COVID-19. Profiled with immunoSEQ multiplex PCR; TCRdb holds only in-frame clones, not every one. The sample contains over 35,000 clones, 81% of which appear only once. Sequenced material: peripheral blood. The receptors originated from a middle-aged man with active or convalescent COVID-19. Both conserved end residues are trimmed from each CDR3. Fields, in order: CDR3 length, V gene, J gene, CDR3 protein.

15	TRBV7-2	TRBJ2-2	ASSLVSAGVNTGELF
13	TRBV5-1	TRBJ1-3	ASSLVGDSGNTIY
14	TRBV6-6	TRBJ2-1	ASSTSAGALYNEQF
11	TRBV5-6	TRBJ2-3	ASSWDRGDTQY
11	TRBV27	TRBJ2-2	ASSWGVSGELF
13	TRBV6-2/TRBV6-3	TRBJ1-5	ASSYSTVSNQPQH
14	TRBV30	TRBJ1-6	AWNRLGTGQDSPLH
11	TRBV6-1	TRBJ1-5	ASSEAQDQPQH
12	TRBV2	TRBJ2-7	ASRATYLTYEQY
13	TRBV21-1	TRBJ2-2	ASSKVQTRAGELF
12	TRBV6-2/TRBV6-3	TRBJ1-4	ASSLEGEDEKLF
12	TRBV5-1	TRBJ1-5	ASSDTGGSQPQH
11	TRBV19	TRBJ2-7	ASSASGGYEQY
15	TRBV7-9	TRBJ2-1	ASSLETRLASGNEQF
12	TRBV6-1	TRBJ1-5	ASSETQGGLPQH
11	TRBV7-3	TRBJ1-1	ASSLGMNTEAF
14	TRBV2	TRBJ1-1	ASSEDSGIPGTEAF
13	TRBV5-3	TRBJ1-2	ARSLTRQGGWGYT
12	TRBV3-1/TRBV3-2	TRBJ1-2	ASSPRQANYGYT
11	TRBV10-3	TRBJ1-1	AIRIQGLNEAF
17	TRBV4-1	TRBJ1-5	ASSQQDWVGQGSVQPQH
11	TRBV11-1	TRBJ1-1	ASSLSGDTEAF
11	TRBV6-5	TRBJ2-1	ASSSSLGGEQF
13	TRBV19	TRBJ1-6	ASSRGQGRNSPLH
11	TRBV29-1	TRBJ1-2	SVEQQGPGGYT
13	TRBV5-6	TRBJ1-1	ASSLARGLATEAF
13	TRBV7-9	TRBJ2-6	ASSSRVSGANVLT
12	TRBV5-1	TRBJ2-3	ASRRGSFTDTQY
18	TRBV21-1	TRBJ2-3	ASSYLGTSGRGASTDTQY
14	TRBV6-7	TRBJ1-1	ASSYPPDRLNTEAF
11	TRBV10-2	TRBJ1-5	ASSQAQNQPQH
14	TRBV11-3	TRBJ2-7	ASSSSWTGVFNEQY
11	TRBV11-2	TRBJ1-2	ASRGEGVKGYT
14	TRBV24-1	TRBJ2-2	ATSDLDSALTGELF
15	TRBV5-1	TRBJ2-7	ASSRFTGTDSAYEQY
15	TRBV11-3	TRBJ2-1	ASSHPWLAGAYNEQF
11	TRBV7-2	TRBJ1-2	ASSGTVWYGYT
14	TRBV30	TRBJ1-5	AWSDKQGSPNQPQH
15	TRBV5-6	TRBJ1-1	ASSPGSGGAPGTEAF
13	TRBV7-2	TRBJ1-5	ASSPQTGGYQPQH
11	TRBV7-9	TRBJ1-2	ASSPAGYGGYT
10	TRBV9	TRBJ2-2	ASSVGTGELF
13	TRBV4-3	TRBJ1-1	ASSHLGGYDTEAF
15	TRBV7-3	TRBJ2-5	ASSLTKGAGQEETQY
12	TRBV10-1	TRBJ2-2	ASSRTSGAGELF
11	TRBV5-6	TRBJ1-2	ASSFLRQPGYT
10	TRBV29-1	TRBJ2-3	SVERDTDTQY
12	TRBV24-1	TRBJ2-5	ATSDSAREETQY
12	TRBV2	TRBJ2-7	ASKEEGVSYEQY
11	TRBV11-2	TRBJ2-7	ASSPSGGREQY
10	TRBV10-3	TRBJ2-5	AISDQRDTQY
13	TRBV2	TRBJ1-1	ASSGESVWNTEAF
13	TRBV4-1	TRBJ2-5	ASSQDGTRQETQY
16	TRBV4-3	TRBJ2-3	ASSQDRLGAFLTDTQY
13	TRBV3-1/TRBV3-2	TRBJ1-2	ASSQGYRSHYGYT
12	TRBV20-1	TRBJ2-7	SASSTSGSYEQY
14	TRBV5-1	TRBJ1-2	ASSLELRSINYGYT
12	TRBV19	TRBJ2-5	ASSIDGRDAAQY
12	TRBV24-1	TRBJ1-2	ATSTPGLFWGYT
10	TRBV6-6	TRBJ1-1	ASSYLQGDAF